The 6 T cell receptor beta chains reported below all come from one sample, sequenced in a study of T cell responses to AZD1222 COVID-19 vaccine. Assay used: immunoSEQ multiplex PCR; TCRdb lists only in-frame clones, some missing. Here the sample spans approximately 140,000 clones, roughly 92% being singletons. The source was peripheral blood, collected 28 days after the second AZD1222 dose. The receptors were sampled from an adult who received the AZD1222 COVID-19 vaccine.

The chain couples TRBV11-3 to TRBJ2-1, with 9 bases identical to TRBD2. The CDR3 totals 12 residues. Trimming took 6 bases from V and 10 from J; bases not matched to a gene: 4. Germline CDR1 SGHNT, CDR2 YENEEA. The DNA of the CDR3 is TGTGCCAGCAGGTATACTAGCGGGGAGCAGTTCTTC. Translation: CASRYTSGEQFF. The variable domain in full, completed from reference TRBV11-3 and TRBJ2-1, reads EAGVVQSPRYKIIEKKQPVAFWCNPISGHNTLYWYLQNLGQGPELLIRYENEEAVDDSQLPKDRFSAERLKGVDSTLKIQPAELGDSAVYLCASRYTSGEQFFGPGTRLTVL.

The chain carries TRBV7-2 and TRBJ2-1; TRBD2 matches 14 bases. The length of the CDR3 is 15 residues. The V segment lost 4 bases and the J segment 9 bases; nucleotides outside the gene matches: 5. Per the germline V gene, CDR1 is SGHTA and CDR2 is FQGNSA. CDR3 DNA sequence: TGTGCCAGCAGCTCGGGACTAGCGGGAGAGGGTGAGCAGTTCTTC. Its translation is CASSSGLAGEGEQFF.

J is TRBJ1-1 and V is TRBV6-1; D is unresolved. The CDR3 length is 13 residues. V lost 0 bases to trimming and J lost 9 bases, with 11 bases between them. CDR1 is MNHNS, CDR2 SASEGT, per germline. For the CDR3, the DNA is TGTGCCAGCAGTGAAGCGACGGGTGGCAAAGCTTTCTTT. Translated: CASSEATGGKAFF.

V usage is TRBV29-1 and J usage is TRBJ1-1, with D unresolved. Germline V CDR1 and CDR2: SQVTM, ANQGSEA. The V end lost 5 bases, the J end lost 3 bases, and 28 bases lay between the germline ends. The CDR3 covers 18 residues. The CDR3 DNA follows: TGCAGCGTTTTGTCTCGCCCCTTTATTCGGGGTAAGGACACTGAAGCTTTCTTT. It encodes CSVLSRPFIRGKDTEAFF.

The chain uses TRBV6-5 and TRBJ1-3; D gene unclear. CDR3 length: 15 residues. Trimming shortened V by 7 bases and J by 2 bases, and 15 bases separated the two germline ends. In germline, CDR1 is MNHEY, CDR2 SVGAGI. The CDR3 sequence is CASIPPGDTGNTIYF. CDR3 coding DNA: TGTGCCAGCATCCCCCCCGGGGATACTGGAAACACCATATATTTT.

The V and J genes are TRBV4-3 and TRBJ1-3; D possibly corresponds to TRBD1 (5 bases). CDR1 and CDR2 from the germline V gene are LGHNA and YSLEER. V gave up 0 bases and J gave up 2 bases, with 8 bases separating them. The CDR3 has 15 amino acids. DNA of the CDR3: TGCGCCAGCAGCCAAGAATTGGGGGCTGGAAACACCATATATTTT. It is translated as CASSQELGAGNTIYF.